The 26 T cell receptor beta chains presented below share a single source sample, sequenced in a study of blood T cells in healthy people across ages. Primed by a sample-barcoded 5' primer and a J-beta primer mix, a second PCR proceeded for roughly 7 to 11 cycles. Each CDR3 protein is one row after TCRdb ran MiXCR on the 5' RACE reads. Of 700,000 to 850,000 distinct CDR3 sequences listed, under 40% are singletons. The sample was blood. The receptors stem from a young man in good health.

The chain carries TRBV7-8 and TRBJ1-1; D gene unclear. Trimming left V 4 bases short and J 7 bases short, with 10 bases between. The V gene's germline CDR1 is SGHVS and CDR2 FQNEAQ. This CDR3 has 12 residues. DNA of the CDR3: TGTGCCAGCAGCTCCGGTGGCGGTGAAGCTTTCTTT. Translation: CASSSGGGEAFF.

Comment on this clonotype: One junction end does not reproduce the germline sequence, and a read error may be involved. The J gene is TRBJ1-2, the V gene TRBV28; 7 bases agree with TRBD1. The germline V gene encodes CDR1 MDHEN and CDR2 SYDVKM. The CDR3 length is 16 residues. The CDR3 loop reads CASSPNRGGIAYDYTF. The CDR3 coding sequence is TGTGCCAGCAGTCCAAACAGGGGAGGGATAGCCTATGACTACACCTTC.

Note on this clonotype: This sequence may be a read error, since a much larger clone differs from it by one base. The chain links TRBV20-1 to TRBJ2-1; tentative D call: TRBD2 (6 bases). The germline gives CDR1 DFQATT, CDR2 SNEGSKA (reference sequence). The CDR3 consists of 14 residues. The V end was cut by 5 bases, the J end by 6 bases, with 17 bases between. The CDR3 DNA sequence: TGCAGTGCTCGCAGGACTATCTCGGGCAATGAGCAGTTCTTC. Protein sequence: CSARRTISGNEQFF.

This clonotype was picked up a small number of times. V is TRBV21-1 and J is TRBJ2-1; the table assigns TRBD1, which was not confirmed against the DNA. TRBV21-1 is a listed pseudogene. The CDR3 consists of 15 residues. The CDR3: CASSKPPEQHETQFF. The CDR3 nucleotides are TGTGCCAGCAGCAAACCCCCAGAACAACACGAGACCCAGTTCTTC.

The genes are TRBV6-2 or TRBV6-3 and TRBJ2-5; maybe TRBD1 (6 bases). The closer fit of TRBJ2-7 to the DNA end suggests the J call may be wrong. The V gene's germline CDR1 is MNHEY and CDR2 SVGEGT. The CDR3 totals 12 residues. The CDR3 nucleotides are TGTGCCAGCAGTTACCTACAGGGCGAGCAGTACTTC. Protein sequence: CASSYLQGEQYF.

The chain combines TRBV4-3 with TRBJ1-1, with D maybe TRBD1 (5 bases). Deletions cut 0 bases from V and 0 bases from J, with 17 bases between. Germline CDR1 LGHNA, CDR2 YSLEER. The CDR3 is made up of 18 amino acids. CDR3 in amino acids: CASSQDLWGDHMNTEAFF. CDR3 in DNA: TGCGCCAGCAGCCAAGATCTATGGGGCGACCATATGAACACTGAAGCTTTCTTT.

The CDR3: CASSQDLSYYGYTF. The CDR3 bases are TGCGCCAGCAGCCAAGATTTGAGCTACTATGGCTACACCTTC. This chain connects TRBV4-3 to TRBJ1-2; D is undetermined. CDR3 size: 14 residues. Germline loops: CDR1 LGHNA, CDR2 YSLEER. The V and J ends lost 0 bases and 3 bases respectively, with 8 bases between them.

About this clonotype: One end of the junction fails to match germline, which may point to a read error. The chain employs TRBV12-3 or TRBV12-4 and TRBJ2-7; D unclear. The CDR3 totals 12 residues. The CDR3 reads CVSSLLPYEQYF. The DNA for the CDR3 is TGTGTCAGCAGTTTACTGCCCTACGAGCAGTACTTC.

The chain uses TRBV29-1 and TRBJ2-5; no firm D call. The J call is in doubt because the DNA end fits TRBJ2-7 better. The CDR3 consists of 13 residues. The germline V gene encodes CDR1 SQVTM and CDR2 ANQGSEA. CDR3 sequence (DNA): TGCAGCGTTGAGGTCGGCAGGACCTACGAGCAGTACTTC. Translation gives CSVEVGRTYEQYF.

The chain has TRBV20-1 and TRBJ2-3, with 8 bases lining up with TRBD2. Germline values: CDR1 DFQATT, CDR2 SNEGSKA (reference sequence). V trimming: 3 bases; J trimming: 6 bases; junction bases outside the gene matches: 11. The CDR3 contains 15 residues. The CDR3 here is CSARGGQRGQDTQYF. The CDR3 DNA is TGCAGTGCTAGGGGAGGCCAGCGGGGGCAGGATACGCAGTATTTT.

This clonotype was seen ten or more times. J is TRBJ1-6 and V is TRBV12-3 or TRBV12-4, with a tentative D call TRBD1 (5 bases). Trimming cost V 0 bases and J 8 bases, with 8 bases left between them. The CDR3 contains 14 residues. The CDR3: CASSLAGDYSPLHF. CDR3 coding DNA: TGTGCCAGCAGTTTAGCAGGGGATTATTCACCCCTCCACTTT.

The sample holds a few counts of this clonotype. Here the CDR3 reads CSVVGLGPPEQFF. In DNA form, the CDR3 reads TGCAGCGTTGTCGGACTGGGTCCTCCTGAGCAGTTCTTC. This chain links TRBV29-1 with TRBJ2-1, with a tentative D call TRBD2 (5 bases). The CDR3 consists of 13 residues. Germline V gives CDR1 SQVTM, CDR2 ANQGSEA. Trimming removed 4 bases at V and 9 bases at J, with 16 bases between.

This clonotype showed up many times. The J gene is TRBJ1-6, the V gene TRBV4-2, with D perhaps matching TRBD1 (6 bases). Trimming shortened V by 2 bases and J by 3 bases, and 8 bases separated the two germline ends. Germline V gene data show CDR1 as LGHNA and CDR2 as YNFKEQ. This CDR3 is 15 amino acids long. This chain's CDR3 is CASSQHRDYNSPLHF. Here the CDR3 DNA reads TGTGCCAGCAGCCAACACAGGGACTATAATTCACCCCTCCACTTT.

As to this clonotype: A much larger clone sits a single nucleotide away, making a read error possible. Here the CDR3 reads CASGFPDTDTQYF. The CDR3 nucleotides are TGTGCCAGCGGCTTTCCAGACACAGATACGCAGTATTTT. This chain uses TRBV11-1 with TRBJ2-3, with unresolved D. CDR3 size: 13 residues. In germline, CDR1 is SGHAT, CDR2 FQDESV (reference sequence).

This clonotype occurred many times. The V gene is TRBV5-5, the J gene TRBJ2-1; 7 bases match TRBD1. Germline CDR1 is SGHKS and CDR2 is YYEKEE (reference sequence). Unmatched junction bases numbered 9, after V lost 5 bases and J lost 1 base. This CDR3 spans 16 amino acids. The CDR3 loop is CASSSYRGLSYNEQFF. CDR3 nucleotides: TGTGCCAGCAGTTCCTACAGGGGTTTGTCCTACAATGAGCAGTTCTTC.

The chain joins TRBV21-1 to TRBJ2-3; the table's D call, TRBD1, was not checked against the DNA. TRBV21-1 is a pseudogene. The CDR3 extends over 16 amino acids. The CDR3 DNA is TGTGCCACTAAGGGTTGGACAGCTTTTTTCACAGATACGCAGTATTTT. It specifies CATKGWTAFFTDTQYF.

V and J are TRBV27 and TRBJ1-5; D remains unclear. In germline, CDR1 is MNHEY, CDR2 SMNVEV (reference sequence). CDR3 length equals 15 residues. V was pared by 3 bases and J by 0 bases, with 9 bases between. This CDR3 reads CASSFSGYSNQPQHF. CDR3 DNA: TGTGCCAGCAGTTTCTCAGGATATAGCAATCAGCCCCAGCATTTT.

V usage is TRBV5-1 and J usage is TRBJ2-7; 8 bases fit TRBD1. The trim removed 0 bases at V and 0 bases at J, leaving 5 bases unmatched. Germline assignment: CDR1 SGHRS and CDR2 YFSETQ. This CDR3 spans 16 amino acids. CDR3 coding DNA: TGCGCCAGCAGCTTGGGACTCGGACAGGGCTCCTACGAGCAGTACTTC. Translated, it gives CASSLGLGQGSYEQYF.

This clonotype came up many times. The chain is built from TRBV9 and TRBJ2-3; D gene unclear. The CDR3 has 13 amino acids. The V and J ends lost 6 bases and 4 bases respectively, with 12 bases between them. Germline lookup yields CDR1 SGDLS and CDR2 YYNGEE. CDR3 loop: CASNDPSADTQYF. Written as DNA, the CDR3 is TGTGCCAGCAACGACCCGTCAGCAGATACGCAGTATTTT.

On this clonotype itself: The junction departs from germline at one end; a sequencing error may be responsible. The CDR3 bases are TGTGCCAGCAGCAGTCTAAGGACAGGGGCGAACTATGGCTGCACCTTC. Translating it yields CASSSLRTGANYGCTF. This chain connects TRBV13 to TRBJ1-2; 9 bases agree with TRBD1. CDR1 and CDR2 (germline): PRHDT, FYEKMQ (reference sequence). The CDR3 runs 16 residues.

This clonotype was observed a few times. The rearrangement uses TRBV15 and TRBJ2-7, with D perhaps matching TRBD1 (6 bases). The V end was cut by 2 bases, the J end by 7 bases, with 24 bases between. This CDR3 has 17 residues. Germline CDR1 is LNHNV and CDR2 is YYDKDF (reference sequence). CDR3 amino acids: CATSRSVTGFVYNEQYF. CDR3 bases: TGTGCCACCAGCAGAAGCGTAACAGGGTTCGTCTACAATGAGCAGTACTTC.

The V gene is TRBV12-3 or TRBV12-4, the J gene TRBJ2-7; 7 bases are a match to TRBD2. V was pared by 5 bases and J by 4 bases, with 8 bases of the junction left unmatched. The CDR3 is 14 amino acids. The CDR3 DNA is TGTGCCAGCAGTCAAGCCGGGACTACTTACGAGCAGTACTTC. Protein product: CASSQAGTTYEQYF.

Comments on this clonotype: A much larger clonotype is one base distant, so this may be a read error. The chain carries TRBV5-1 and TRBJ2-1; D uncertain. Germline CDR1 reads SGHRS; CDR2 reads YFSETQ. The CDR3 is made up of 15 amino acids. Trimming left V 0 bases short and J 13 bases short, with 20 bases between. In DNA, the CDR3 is TGCGCCAGCAGCTTGGATGTTGGGGTAGGAGAGACCCAGTTCTTC. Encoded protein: CASSLDVGVGETQFF.

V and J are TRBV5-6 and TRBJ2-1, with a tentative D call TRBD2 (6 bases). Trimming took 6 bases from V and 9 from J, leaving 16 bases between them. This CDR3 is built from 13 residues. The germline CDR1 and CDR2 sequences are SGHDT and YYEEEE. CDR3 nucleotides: TGTGCCAGCATGTTCGGTAGGGGAGGTGAGCAGTTCTTC. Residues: CASMFGRGGEQFF.

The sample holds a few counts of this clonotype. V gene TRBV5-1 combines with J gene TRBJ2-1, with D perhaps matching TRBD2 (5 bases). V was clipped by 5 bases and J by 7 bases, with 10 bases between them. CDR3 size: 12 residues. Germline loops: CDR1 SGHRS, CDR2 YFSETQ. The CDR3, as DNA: TGCGCCAGCAGTCGGGATGGGAATGAGCAGTTCTTC. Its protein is CASSRDGNEQFF.

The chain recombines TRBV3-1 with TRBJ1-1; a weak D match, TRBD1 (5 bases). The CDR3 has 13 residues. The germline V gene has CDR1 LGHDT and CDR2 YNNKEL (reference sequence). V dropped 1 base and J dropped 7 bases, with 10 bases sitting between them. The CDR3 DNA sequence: TGTGCCAGCAGCCAAGGACAGACGGGTGAAGCTTTCTTT. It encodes CASSQGQTGEAFF.